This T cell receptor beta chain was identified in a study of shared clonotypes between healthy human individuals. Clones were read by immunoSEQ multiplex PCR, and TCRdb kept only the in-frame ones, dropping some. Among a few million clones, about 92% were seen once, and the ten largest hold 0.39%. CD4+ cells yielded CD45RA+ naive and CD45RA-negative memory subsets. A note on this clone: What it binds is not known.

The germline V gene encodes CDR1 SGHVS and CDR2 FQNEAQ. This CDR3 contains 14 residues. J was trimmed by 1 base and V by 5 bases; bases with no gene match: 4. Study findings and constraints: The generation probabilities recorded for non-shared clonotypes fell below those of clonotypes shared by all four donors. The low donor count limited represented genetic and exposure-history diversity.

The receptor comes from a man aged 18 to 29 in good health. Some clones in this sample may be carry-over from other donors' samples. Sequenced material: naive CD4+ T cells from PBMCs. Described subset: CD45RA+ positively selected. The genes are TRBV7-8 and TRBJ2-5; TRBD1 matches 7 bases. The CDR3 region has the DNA TGTGCCAGCAGCCCGTGGGACAGCCAAGAGACCCAGTACTTC. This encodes CASSPWDSQETQYF.